A selection of T cell receptor beta chains follows, all from one sample in a study of T cells expressing NK-cell markers. TCRdb reprocessed the 5' RACE reads; each CDR3 protein has one entry and no DNA is given. Its clone listing holds about 540,000 distinct CDR3 sequences. The specimen was blood T cells: a sorted CD56 or NKG2C T cell subset, CD4+ or CD8+ T cells, or bulk PBMC T cells (not recorded which). The source of these receptors is a man aged 18 to 29 in good health. The CDR3 runs from the conserved cysteine through the conserved F or W.

v_gene	j_gene	CDR3aa
TRBV27	TRBJ2-5	CASSRGAGAWQETQYF
TRBV4-2	TRBJ2-6	CASSQVLASGTLGANVLTF
TRBV12-3/TRBV12-4	TRBJ2-3	CASSPRGTSGRYGRNTQYF
TRBV7-8	TRBJ2-1	CASSLVLSSREQFF
TRBV28	TRBJ2-7	CASSLLGQGEQYF
TRBV15	TRBJ2-3	CATSRAGPSTDTQYF
TRBV5-1	TRBJ2-5	CASSNLHQETQYF
TRBV5-1	TRBJ2-3	CASSPGREDTQYF
TRBV12-3/TRBV12-4	TRBJ2-7	CASNIGTEQYF
TRBV6-2/TRBV6-3	TRBJ2-6	CASIFSSGANVLTF
TRBV9	TRBJ1-1	CASSVVTGQGASEAFF
TRBV10-3	TRBJ2-1	CATINPSGRANEQFF
TRBV7-9	TRBJ2-1	CASSSRVLLGEQFF
TRBV28	TRBJ2-1	CASSATAEGKYEQFF
TRBV3-1	TRBJ2-2	CASSRSSGTGELFF
TRBV12-3/TRBV12-4	TRBJ1-2	CASRTRTDYYGYTF
TRBV12-5	TRBJ2-1	CASGLDIASGPYNEQFF
TRBV6-1	TRBJ2-5	CACRRGITGETQYF
TRBV5-6	TRBJ2-3	CASSLLRGASTDTQYF
TRBV20-1	TRBJ2-2	CSASPSSLNTGELFF
TRBV11-1	TRBJ2-4	CASRDSQAKNIQYF
TRBV29-1	TRBJ2-1	CSAHVGGRPYNEQFF
TRBV11-1	TRBJ2-3	CASSLASSRNRRESTDTQYF
TRBV11-2	TRBJ2-1	CASSLAGQVPRQFF
TRBV24-1	TRBJ2-1	CATSDPRQGRGEQFF
TRBV7-2	TRBJ1-1	CASSNRDRATEAFF
TRBV29-1	TRBJ2-5	CSVAGIVQVTQYF
TRBV7-9	TRBJ2-2	CASSEPGQGTGELFF
TRBV4-3	TRBJ2-3	CASSQGQGRELRDTQYF
TRBV9	TRBJ2-2	CASSADVGEGELFF
TRBV5-1	TRBJ2-1	CASSLEFGSYNEQFF
TRBV4-3	TRBJ2-5	CASSQEAVQGTQYF
TRBV12-3/TRBV12-4	TRBJ2-1	CASTQGVRNNEQFF
TRBV6-5	TRBJ2-7	CASSYGPTEQYF
TRBV27	TRBJ2-7	CASSKGVAASYEQYF
TRBV28	TRBJ2-3	CASNSLISSTDTQYF
TRBV5-5	TRBJ2-6	CASSLWQVGGANVLTF
TRBV20-1	TRBJ2-3	CSARDLTGTGGLDTQYF
TRBV12-3/TRBV12-4	TRBJ2-1	CASSFSRGRNNEQFF
TRBV7-3	TRBJ2-1	CASSLKRTSGFNEQFF
TRBV4-2	TRBJ2-1	CASSHPGVGNEQFF
TRBV29-1	TRBJ1-1	CSVDISVEAFF
TRBV20-1	TRBJ2-7	CSAPLAGGQVEQYF
TRBV7-3	TRBJ2-1	CASSLDPAGGVNEQFF
TRBV4-1	TRBJ2-1	CASSPGDINEQFF
TRBV4-2	TRBJ2-1	CASSQSGSSANEQFF
TRBV2	TRBJ2-5	CASSESRSQETQYF
TRBV12-3/TRBV12-4	TRBJ1-2	CASTWGGQFNYGYTF
TRBV12-5	TRBJ2-3	CASGRLVGEGTDTQYF
TRBV7-2	TRBJ2-1	CASSLAFSGKINEQFF
TRBV20-1	TRBJ2-5	CSARTGRETQYF
TRBV7-3	TRBJ1-1	CASSSGQQNTEAFF
TRBV6-5	TRBJ1-6	CASSYSITGNNSPLHF
TRBV5-5	TRBJ2-1	CASSSDGWPYNEQFF
TRBV5-4	TRBJ2-2	CASSLSGSNTGELFF
TRBV5-1	TRBJ2-3	CASSLRQGANTDTQYF
TRBV24-1	TRBJ2-7	CATSGADRDHEQYF